The clone carrying this TCR beta chain showed up just a few times. Deletions cut 6 bases from V and 0 bases from J, with 12 bases between. Germline CDR1 is SQVTM and CDR2 is ANQGSEA. The CDR3 has 14 residues. This entry is derived from a study of patients and donors after allogeneic stem cell transplantation. TCRdb re-analysed the RT-PCR reads in MiXCR, keeping a single row per CDR3 protein. The data hold around 200,000 distinct CDR3 sequences, with 35% to 45% observed a single time. The chain couples TRBV29-1 to TRBJ1-3; D not resolved. This TCR was recovered from a human donor who was either an allogeneic HSCT recipient or a stem cell or donor lymphocyte infusion donor (not recorded which). It is not recorded whose cells these are; they may come from a transplant donor. What was sequenced was blood, either unsorted or a sorted T cell fraction (not recorded which). This chain's CDR3 is CSVKPLHSGNTIYF. Written as DNA, the CDR3 is TGCAGCGTCAAGCCACTGCACTCTGGAAACACCATATATTTT.